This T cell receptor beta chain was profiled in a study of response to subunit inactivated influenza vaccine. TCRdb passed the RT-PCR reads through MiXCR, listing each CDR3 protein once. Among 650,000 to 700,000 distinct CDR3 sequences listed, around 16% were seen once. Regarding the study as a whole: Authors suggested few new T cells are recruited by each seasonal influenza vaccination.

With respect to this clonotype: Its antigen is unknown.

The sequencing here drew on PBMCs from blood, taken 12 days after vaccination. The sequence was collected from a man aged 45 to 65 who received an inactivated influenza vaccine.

CDR3 sequence: CASSLSTGGRTEAFF. The DNA of the CDR3 is TGTGCCAGCAGCTTAAGTACCGGGGGTCGCACTGAAGCTTTCTTT. The chain links TRBV7-3 to TRBJ1-1; possibly TRBD1 for D (5 bases). Germline loops: CDR1 SGHTA, CDR2 FQGTGA. The CDR3 covers 15 residues. The V end lost 1 base, the J end lost 4 bases, and 13 bases lay between the germline ends.